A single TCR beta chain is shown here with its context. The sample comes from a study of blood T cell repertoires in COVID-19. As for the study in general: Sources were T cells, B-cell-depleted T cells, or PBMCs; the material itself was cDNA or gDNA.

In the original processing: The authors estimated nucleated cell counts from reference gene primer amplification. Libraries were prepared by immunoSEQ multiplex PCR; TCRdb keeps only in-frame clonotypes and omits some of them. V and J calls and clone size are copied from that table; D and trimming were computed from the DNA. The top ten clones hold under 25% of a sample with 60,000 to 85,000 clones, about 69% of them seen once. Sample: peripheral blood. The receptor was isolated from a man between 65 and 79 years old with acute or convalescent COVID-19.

CDR3: CASSQGIGTETYEQYF. The CDR3 bases are TGCGCCAGCAGCCAAGGGATTGGGACAGAGACCTACGAGCAGTACTTC. The rearrangement joins TRBV5-1 to TRBJ2-7, with 7 bases that match TRBD1. The V gene end was trimmed by 4 bases and the J gene end by 2 bases; junction bases not matched to a gene: 12. The CDR3 sequence is 16 residues long. The germline V gene encodes CDR1 SGHRS and CDR2 YFSETQ.